These 25 T cell receptor beta chains were sequenced from one sample in a study of CD8+ T cells in alopecia areata. This sample's treatment: oral pan-JAK inhibitor, 5-10 mg twice daily. RNA was extracted and reverse transcribed into cDNA as the sequencing template. TCRdb keeps only in-frame clones here, not all; method: immunoSEQ multiplex PCR. Of 200,000 or so clones in the sample, approximately 38% were seen once. The sample consisted of CD4+ T cells sorted from blood, taken at approximately week 30, from a patient treated with tofacitinib. Source of these receptors: a human donor with alopecia areata.

This clone was detected only once. J is TRBJ2-2 and V is TRBV25-1; D not certain. Between the trimmed V and J ends, which lost 4 bases and 9 bases, there was a span of 9 bases. CDR3 length: 12 amino acids. Germline V lookup: CDR1 MGHDK, CDR2 SYGVNS. CDR3 amino acids: CASSAPDRELFF. The DNA of the CDR3 is TGTGCCAGCAGTGCCCCCGACAGGGAGCTGTTTTTT.

The V call is TRBV4-1, the J call TRBJ2-7, with D tentatively TRBD2 (5 bases). CDR3 length equals 15 residues. Trimming pared 0 bases from V and 2 bases from J, leaving 11 bases between. Germline V lookup: CDR1 MGHRA, CDR2 YSYEKL. CDR3 DNA sequence: TGCGCCAGCAGCCAAGATGTGCGGGCGGCCTACGAGCAGTACTTC. Amino acids: CASSQDVRAAYEQYF.

The V call is TRBV25-1, the J call TRBJ2-3; no clear D. Germline CDR1 reads MGHDK; CDR2 reads SYGVNS. The V gene lost 10 bases and the J gene lost 0 bases, with 14 bases spanning the gap. The CDR3 runs to 14 residues. CDR3 amino acids: CAMSPTPSTDTQYF. In nucleotides, the CDR3 is TGTGCCATGTCCCCCACCCCAAGCACAGATACGCAGTATTTT.

V and J are TRBV7-2 and TRBJ2-7, with D tentatively TRBD2 (5 bases). Germline V gene sequence: CDR1 SGHTA, CDR2 FQGNSA. V was cut by 3 bases and J by 2 bases, with 14 bases left in between. The CDR3 contains 15 residues. The CDR3 nucleotides read TGTGCCAGCAGCTTGGGTCGAAGAGGGCCCTACGAGCAGTACTTC. It encodes CASSLGRRGPYEQYF.

There are a few counts of this clone. The chain joins TRBV2 to TRBJ2-7, with D tentatively TRBD1 or TRBD2 (5 bases each). CDR3 length: 15 residues. CDR1 and CDR2 from the germline V gene are SNHLY and FYNNEI. Between the trimmed V and J ends, which lost 5 bases and 2 bases, there was a span of 16 bases. The CDR3 DNA reads TGTGCCAGCAGTACAGGCTCTCTCGGGGCCTACGAGCAGTACTTC. Translating gives CASSTGSLGAYEQYF.

This rearrangement joins TRBV7-9 to TRBJ2-7; TRBD1 matches 9 bases. Germline CDR1 SEHNR, CDR2 FQNEAQ (reference sequence). V was pared by 5 bases and J by 4 bases, with 9 bases of the junction left unmatched. The CDR3 runs to 15 residues. CDR3 nucleotide sequence: TGTGCCAGCAGCGCAGGACAGGGGAATATATACGAGCAGTACTTC. Translating gives CASSAGQGNIYEQYF.

This clone came up a few times. This sequence joins TRBV30 and TRBJ1-5, with D perhaps matching TRBD1 (5 bases). Trimming pared 0 bases from V and 3 bases from J, leaving 9 bases between. This CDR3 contains 14 residues. Looked up from germline, CDR1 is GTSNPN and CDR2 is SVGIG (reference sequence). The CDR3 nucleotides read TGTGCCTGGAGTGTGGTAGGGGCCAATCAGCCCCAGCATTTT. Translating it yields CAWSVVGANQPQHF. The full variable domain, with the rest looked up from reference TRBV30 and TRBJ1-5, is SQTIHQWPATLVQPVGSPLSLECTVEGTSNPNLYWYRQAAGRGLQLLFYSVGIGQISSEVPQNLSASRPQDRQFILSSKKLLLSDSGFYLCAWSVVGANQPQHFGDGTRLSIL.

V gene TRBV5-6 combines with J gene TRBJ2-7; a possible D gene is TRBD2 (6 bases). This CDR3 comprises 13 residues. Germline CDR1 is SGHDT and CDR2 is YYEEEE. Trimming pared 4 bases from V and 6 bases from J, leaving 14 bases between. This CDR3 is CASSPEGKREQYF. CDR3 bases: TGTGCCAGCAGCCCGGAGGGGAAACGCGAGCAGTACTTC.

The chain carries TRBV7-2 and TRBJ1-1; D perhaps matches TRBD1 (5 bases). CDR1 and CDR2 from the germline V gene are SGHTA and FQGNSA. V lost 7 bases and J lost 4, with 16 bases in between. This CDR3 region has 14 residues. CDR3 residues: CASTPGRGPTEAFF. As DNA, the CDR3 is TGTGCCAGCACCCCGGGTAGGGGACCCACTGAAGCTTTCTTT.

The V and J genes are TRBV12-5 and TRBJ2-3; D remains unclear. The CDR3 runs to 12 residues. Germline values: CDR1 LGHNT, CDR2 FRNRAP. V was cut by 4 bases and J by 6 bases, with 8 bases left in between. In DNA, the CDR3 is TGTGCTAGTGGTTGGGATTGGGATACGCAGTATTTT. Translation gives CASGWDWDTQYF.

The gene calls are TRBV4-1 and TRBJ2-5; 7 bases align to TRBD2. The V segment lost 1 base and the J segment 4 bases; nucleotides outside the gene matches: 6. CDR1 is MGHRA and CDR2 is YSYEKL in the germline V gene. This CDR3 spans 15 amino acids. The CDR3 sequence is CASSQVKRGSETQYF. In DNA form, the CDR3 reads TGCGCCAGCAGCCAAGTGAAGCGGGGATCAGAGACCCAGTACTTC.

The chain uses TRBV30 and TRBJ2-5; TRBD1 matches at 11 bases. V shed 1 base and J 3 bases; nucleotides not matched to a gene: 7. The CDR3 is made up of 16 amino acids. Germline V gene lookup returns CDR1 GTSNPN and CDR2 SVGIG (reference sequence). CDR3 sequence reads: CAWSASDRGREETQYF. The DNA of the CDR3 is TGTGCCTGGAGTGCCTCGGACAGGGGGCGCGAAGAGACCCAGTACTTC. Together with reference TRBV30 and TRBJ2-5, the CDR3 gives the full variable domain: SQTIHQWPATLVQPVGSPLSLECTVEGTSNPNLYWYRQAAGRGLQLLFYSVGIGQISSEVPQNLSASRPQDRQFILSSKKLLLSDSGFYLCAWSASDRGREETQYFGPGTRLLVL.

This rearrangement joins TRBV6-6 to TRBJ2-7; D may be TRBD2 (6 bases). With 8 bases removed from V and 1 base from J, the gap between germline ends came to 15 bases. The V gene's germline CDR1 is MNHNY and CDR2 SVGAGI (reference sequence). CDR3 length: 14 amino acids. DNA for the CDR3: TGTGCCAGCTCTTGGACTATCCAGTCCTACGAGCAGTACTTC. This sequence encodes CASSWTIQSYEQYF.

The chain employs TRBV10-3 and TRBJ2-1, with 8 bases lining up with TRBD2. V was pared by 10 bases and J by 6 bases, with 8 bases of the junction left unmatched. Germline V CDR1 and CDR2: ENHRY, SYGVKD. The CDR3 spans 13 residues. DNA for the CDR3: TGTGCCACGCGGGGGGAAGGCCTCAATGAGCAGTTCTTC. It is translated as CATRGEGLNEQFF.

The rearrangement joins TRBV25-1 to TRBJ1-2; weak D call: TRBD1 (5 bases). Looked up from germline, CDR1 is MGHDK and CDR2 is SYGVNS. The CDR3 sequence is 12 residues long. The V end lost 6 bases, the J end lost 8 bases, and 13 bases lay between the germline ends. In nucleotides, the CDR3 is TGTGCCAGCAGACGCCCGTGGGGGGGCTACACCTTC. Translated: CASRRPWGGYTF.

The chain is built from TRBV30 and TRBJ1-4; D unclear. The germline gives CDR1 GTSNPN, CDR2 SVGIG (reference sequence). This CDR3 is built from 14 residues. V was trimmed by 0 bases and J by 2 bases, leaving 7 bases between them. The CDR3 loop reads CAWSVRGTNEKLFF. The CDR3 DNA sequence: TGTGCCTGGAGTGTACGAGGGACTAATGAAAAACTGTTTTTT.

CDR3 coding DNA: TGTGCCACCAGCAAGCCGGGACAGGGGATCACTAACTATGGCTACACCTTC. Translated, it gives CATSKPGQGITNYGYTF. The rearrangement joins TRBV15 to TRBJ1-2; TRBD1 matches 10 bases. Losses at the gene ends were 4 bases for V and 0 bases for J; bases not matched to a gene: 8. Germline V gene lookup returns CDR1 LNHNV and CDR2 YYDKDF (reference sequence). The CDR3 runs 17 residues.

This clone has a handful of counts. This rearrangement joins TRBV5-6 to TRBJ2-3; 8 bases match TRBD2. The ends lost 4 bases at V and 4 bases at J; junction bases unmatched: 2. The CDR3 totals 13 residues. Germline CDR1 reads SGHDT; CDR2 reads YYEEEE. The chain's CDR3 is CASSPAGADTQYF. CDR3 sequence (DNA): TGTGCCAGCAGCCCAGCGGGAGCAGATACGCAGTATTTT.

This clone was seen more than once but under ten times. The genes are TRBV5-1 and TRBJ2-5, with 8 bases fitting TRBD1. Germline CDR1 and CDR2: SGHRS and YFSETQ. The length of the CDR3 is 14 residues. The V segment lost 2 bases and the J segment 4 bases; nucleotides outside the gene matches: 4. As DNA, the CDR3 is TGCGCCAGCAGCTTACAGGGGGAAGGAGAGACCCAGTACTTC. Protein product: CASSLQGEGETQYF.

The V gene is TRBV7-9, the J gene TRBJ2-1; the match to TRBD2 covers 12 bases. Germline V gene lookup returns CDR1 SEHNR and CDR2 FQNEAQ (reference sequence). The CDR3 is 15 amino acids. Losses at the gene ends were 2 bases for V and 7 bases for J; bases not matched to a gene: 3. In DNA, the CDR3 is TGTGCCAGCAGCTTACTAACTAGCGGGAGGAATGAGCAGTTCTTC. Its translation is CASSLLTSGRNEQFF.

The chain uses TRBV12-5 and TRBJ1-2, with D possibly matching TRBD1 (6 bases). There are 13 residues in the CDR3. Trimming shortened V by 3 bases and J by 6 bases, and 11 bases separated the two germline ends. The germline V gene has CDR1 LGHNT and CDR2 FRNRAP. The CDR3 spells CASGFNRVNGYTF. CDR3 nucleotide sequence: TGTGCTAGTGGTTTCAACAGGGTTAATGGCTACACCTTC.

This clone was observed a few times. The CDR3 nucleotides read TGTGCCAGCAGCCCGTGGACAGGGGAAGGCTACACCTTC. Amino acids: CASSPWTGEGYTF. The chain uses TRBV5-5 and TRBJ1-2; 9 positions match TRBD1. J gave up 8 bases and V 4 bases, and 6 bases lay outside the gene matches. Germline-derived CDR1 and CDR2 are SGHKS and YYEKEE (reference sequence). This CDR3 is 13 amino acids long.

This clone appeared a few times. The same CDR3 also results from other DNA sequences found in this sample. The chain has TRBV30 and TRBJ1-1, with D hard to call. Per the germline V gene, CDR1 is GTSNPN and CDR2 is SVGIG (reference sequence). Trimming took 0 bases from V and 0 from J, leaving 5 bases between them. The CDR3 consists of 13 residues. This CDR3 is CAWSVLVNTEAFF. CDR3 nucleotides: TGTGCCTGGAGTGTACTAGTGAACACTGAAGCTTTCTTT.

This clone occurred a few times. The chain has TRBV7-3 and TRBJ1-2; D not resolved. Germline-derived CDR1 and CDR2 are SGHTA and FQGTGA. Trimming pared 1 base from V and 4 bases from J, leaving 10 bases between. The CDR3 covers 14 residues. The CDR3 coding sequence is TGTGCCAGCAGCTTAAAAGCCGACTTCTATGGCTACACCTTC. It specifies CASSLKADFYGYTF.

This clone was counted a few times. The chain couples TRBV7-3 to TRBJ2-1; perhaps TRBD2 as D (5 bases). V lost 5 bases to trimming and J lost 7 bases, with 12 bases between them. CDR3 length: 13 residues. Germline lookup yields CDR1 SGHTA and CDR2 FQGTGA. The DNA for the CDR3 is TGTGCCAGCAGCCTCCCGTCGGGGAATGAGCAGTTCTTC. Its translation: CASSLPSGNEQFF.